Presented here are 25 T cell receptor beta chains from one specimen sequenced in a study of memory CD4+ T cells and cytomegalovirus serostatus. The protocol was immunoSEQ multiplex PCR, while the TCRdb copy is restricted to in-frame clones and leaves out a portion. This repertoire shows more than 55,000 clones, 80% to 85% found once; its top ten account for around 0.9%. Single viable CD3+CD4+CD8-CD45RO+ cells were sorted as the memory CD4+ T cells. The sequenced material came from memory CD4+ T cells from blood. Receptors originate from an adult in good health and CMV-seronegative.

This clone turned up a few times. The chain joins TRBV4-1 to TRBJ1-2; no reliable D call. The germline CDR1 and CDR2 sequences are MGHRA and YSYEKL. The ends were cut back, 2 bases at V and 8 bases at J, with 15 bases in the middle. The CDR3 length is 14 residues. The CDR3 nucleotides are TGCGCCAGCAGCCAAACAATTCGGTTTGAAGGCTACACCTTC. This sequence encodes CASSQTIRFEGYTF.

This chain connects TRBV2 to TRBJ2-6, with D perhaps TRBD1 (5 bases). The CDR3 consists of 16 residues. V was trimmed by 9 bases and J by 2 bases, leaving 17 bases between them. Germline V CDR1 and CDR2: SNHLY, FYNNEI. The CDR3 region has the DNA TGTGCCAGTAAACAGGATAGTAGCCCTGGGGCCAACGTCCTGACTTTC. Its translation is CASKQDSSPGANVLTF.

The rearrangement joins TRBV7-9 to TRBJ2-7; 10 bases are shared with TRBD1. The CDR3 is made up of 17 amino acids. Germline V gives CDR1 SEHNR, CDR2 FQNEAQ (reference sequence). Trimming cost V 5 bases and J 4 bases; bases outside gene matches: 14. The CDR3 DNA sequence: TGTGCCAGCAGCCCGGGGGGGATGGGGACAGGGGTTTACGAGCAGTACTTC. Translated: CASSPGGMGTGVYEQYF.

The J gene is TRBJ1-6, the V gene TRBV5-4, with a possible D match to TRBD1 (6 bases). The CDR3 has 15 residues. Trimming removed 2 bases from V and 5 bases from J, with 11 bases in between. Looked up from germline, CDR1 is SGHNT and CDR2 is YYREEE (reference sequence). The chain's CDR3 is CASSLGGQNNSPLHF. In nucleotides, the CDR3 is TGTGCCAGCAGCTTAGGGGGGCAAAATAATTCACCCCTCCACTTT.

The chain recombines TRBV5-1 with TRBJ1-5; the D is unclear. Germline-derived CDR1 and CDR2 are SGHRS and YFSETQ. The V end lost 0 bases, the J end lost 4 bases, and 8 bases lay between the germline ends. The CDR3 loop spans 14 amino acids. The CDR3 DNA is TGCGCCAGCAGCTTGGATGTGGGAAATCAGCCCCAGCATTTT. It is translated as CASSLDVGNQPQHF.

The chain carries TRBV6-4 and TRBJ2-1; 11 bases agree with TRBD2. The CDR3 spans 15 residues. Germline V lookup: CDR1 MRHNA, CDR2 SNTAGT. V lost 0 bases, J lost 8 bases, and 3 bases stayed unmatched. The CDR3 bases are TGTGCCAGCAGTGACTCTAGCGGGGGGGCGGATGAGCAGTTCTTC. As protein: CASSDSSGGADEQFF.

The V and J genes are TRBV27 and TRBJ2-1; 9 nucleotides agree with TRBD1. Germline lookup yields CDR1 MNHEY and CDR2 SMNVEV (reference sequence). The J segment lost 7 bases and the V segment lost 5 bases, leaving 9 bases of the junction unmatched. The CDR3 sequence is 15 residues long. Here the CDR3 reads CASSPMGTGRNEQFF. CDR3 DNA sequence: TGTGCCAGCAGTCCCATGGGGACAGGGCGGAATGAGCAGTTCTTC.

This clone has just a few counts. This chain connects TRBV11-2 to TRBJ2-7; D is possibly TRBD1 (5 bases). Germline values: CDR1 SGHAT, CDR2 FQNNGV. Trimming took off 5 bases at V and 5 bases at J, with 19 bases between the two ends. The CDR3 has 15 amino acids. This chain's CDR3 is CASSLPGVRANEQYF. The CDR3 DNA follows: TGTGCCAGCAGCCTACCGGGCGTCAGGGCCAACGAGCAGTACTTC.

Here the CDR3 DNA reads TGCGCCAGCAGCTGGGGACAGGGCTCTGGGGCCAACGTCCTGACTTTC. This sequence encodes CASSWGQGSGANVLTF. The rearrangement joins TRBV5-1 to TRBJ2-6; TRBD1 agrees at 9 bases. CDR1 is SGHRS, CDR2 YFSETQ, per germline. CDR3 size: 16 residues. J lost 0 bases, V lost 3 bases, and 1 base had no gene match.

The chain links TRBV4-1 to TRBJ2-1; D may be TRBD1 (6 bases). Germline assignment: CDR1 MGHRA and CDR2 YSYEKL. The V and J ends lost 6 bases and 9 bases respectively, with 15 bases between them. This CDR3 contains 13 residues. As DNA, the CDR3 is TGCGCCAGCAGAGGGGGTGGGAACGCTGAGCAGTTCTTC. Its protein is CASRGGGNAEQFF.

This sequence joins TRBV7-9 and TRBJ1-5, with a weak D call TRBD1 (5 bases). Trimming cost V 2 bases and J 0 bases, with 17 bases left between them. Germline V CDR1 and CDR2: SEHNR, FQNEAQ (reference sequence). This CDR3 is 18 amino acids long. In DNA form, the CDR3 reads TGTGCCAGCAGCTTATTTTCTTTTAGGGGATATAGCAATCAGCCCCAGCATTTT. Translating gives CASSLFSFRGYSNQPQHF.

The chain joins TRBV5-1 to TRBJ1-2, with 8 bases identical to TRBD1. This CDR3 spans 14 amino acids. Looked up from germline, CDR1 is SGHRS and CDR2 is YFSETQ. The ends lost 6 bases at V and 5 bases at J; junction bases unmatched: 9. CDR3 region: CASTNAGGLYGYTF. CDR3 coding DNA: TGCGCCAGCACAAATGCAGGGGGCCTGTATGGCTACACCTTC.

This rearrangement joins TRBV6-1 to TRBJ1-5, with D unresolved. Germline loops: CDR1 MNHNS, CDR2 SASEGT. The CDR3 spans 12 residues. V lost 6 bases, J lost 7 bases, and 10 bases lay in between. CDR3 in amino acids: CASRGLKQPQHF. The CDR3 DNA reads TGTGCCAGCAGGGGTCTAAAGCAGCCCCAGCATTTT.

The CDR3 DNA reads TGTGCCAGTAGTATTTCTCACGGCTACAATGAGCAGTTCTTC. Encoded protein: CASSISHGYNEQFF. The rearrangement links TRBV19 to TRBJ2-1; D remains unclear. Deletions cut 3 bases from V and 3 bases from J, with 9 bases between. The germline CDR1 and CDR2 sequences are LNHDA and SQIVND (reference sequence). The CDR3 length is 14 residues.

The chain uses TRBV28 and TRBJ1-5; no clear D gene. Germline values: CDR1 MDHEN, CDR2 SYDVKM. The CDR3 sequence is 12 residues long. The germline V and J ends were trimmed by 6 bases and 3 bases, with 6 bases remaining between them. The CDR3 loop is CASRSSNQPQHF. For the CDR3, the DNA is TGTGCCAGCAGGTCCTCCAATCAGCCCCAGCATTTT.

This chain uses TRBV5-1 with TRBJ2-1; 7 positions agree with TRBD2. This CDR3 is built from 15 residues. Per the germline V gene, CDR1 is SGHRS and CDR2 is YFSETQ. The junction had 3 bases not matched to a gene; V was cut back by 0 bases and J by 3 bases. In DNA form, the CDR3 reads TGCGCCAGCAGCTTGGTGGGGGGGGGCTACAATGAGCAGTTCTTC. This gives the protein CASSLVGGGYNEQFF.

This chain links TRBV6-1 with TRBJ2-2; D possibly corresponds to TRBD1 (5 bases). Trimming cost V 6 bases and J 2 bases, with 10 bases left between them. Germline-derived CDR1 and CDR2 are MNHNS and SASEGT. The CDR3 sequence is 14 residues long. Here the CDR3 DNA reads TGTGCCAGCAGAGGGGCAGTTAACACCGGGGAGCTGTTTTTT. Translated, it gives CASRGAVNTGELFF.

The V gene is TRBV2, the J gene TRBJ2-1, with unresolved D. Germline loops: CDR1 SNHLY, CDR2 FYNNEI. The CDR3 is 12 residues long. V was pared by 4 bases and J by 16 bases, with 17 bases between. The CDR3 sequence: CASSVNELVYFF. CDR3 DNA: TGTGCCAGCAGTGTTAACGAGTTGGTATACTTCTTC.

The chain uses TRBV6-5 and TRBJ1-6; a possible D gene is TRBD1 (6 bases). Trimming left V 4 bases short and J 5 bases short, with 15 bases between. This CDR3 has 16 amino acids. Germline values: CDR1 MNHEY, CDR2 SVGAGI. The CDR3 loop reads CASSFGQKLDNSPLHF. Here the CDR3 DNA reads TGTGCCAGCAGTTTCGGACAGAAGCTTGATAATTCACCCCTCCACTTT.

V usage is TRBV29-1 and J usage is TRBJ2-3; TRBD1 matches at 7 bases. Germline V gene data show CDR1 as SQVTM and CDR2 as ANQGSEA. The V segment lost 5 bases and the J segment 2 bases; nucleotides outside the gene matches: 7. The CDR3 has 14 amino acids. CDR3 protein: CSVSDRAPTDTQYF. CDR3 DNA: TGCAGCGTTTCAGACAGGGCCCCCACAGATACGCAGTATTTT.

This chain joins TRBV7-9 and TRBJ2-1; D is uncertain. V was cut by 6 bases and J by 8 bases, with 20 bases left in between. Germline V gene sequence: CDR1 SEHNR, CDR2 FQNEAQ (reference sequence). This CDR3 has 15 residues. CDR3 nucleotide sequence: TGTGCCAGCAGGCCCCGGGCCCCGGTGTTGGATGAGCAGTTCTTC. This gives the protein CASRPRAPVLDEQFF.

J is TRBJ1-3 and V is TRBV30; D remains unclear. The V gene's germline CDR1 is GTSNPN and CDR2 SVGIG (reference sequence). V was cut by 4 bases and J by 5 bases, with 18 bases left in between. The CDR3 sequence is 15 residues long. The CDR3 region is CAWNPSTGFRNTIYF. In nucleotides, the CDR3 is TGTGCCTGGAACCCCTCAACGGGGTTTAGAAACACCATATATTTT.

Here the CDR3 DNA reads TGTGCCAGCAGTTTTGGAGGGGCTGCTGGAAACACCATATATTTT. Protein sequence: CASSFGGAAGNTIYF. J is TRBJ1-3 and V is TRBV28; TRBD1 is a possible D gene (5 bases). The CDR3 is made up of 15 amino acids. V was clipped by 3 bases and J by 2 bases, with 11 bases between them. Germline-derived CDR1 and CDR2 are MDHEN and SYDVKM.

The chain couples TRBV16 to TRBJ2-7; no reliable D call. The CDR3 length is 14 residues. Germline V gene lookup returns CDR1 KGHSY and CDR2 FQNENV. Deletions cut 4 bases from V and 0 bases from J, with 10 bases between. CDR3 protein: CASSRADGSYEQYF. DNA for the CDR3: TGTGCCAGCAGCCGTGCGGACGGCTCCTACGAGCAGTACTTC.

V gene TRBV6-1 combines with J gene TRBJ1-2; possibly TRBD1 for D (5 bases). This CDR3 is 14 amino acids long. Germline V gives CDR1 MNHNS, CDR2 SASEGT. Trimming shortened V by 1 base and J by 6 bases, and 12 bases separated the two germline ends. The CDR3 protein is CASSEVSGWDGYTF. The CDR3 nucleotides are TGTGCCAGCAGTGAAGTTTCAGGGTGGGATGGCTACACCTTC.